This T cell receptor (beta chain) was identified during a study of blood T cell repertoires in COVID-19. The CDR3 length is 15 residues. CDR1 and CDR2 (germline): MDHEN, SYDVKM. The V segment lost 6 bases and the J segment 7 bases; nucleotides outside the gene matches: 11. This clone was counted a few times. The authors' processing: By means of reference gene primer amplification, nucleated cell counts were estimated. Some clones are missing from TCRdb's copy, which holds only in-frame ones; the method was immunoSEQ multiplex PCR. V and J calls and clone size come straight from that table; D and trimming were deduced from the DNA. Of some 300,000 clones listed, roughly 90% are singletons. It was during active infection that Seattle patients were enrolled and then longitudinally followed.

Sequencing used peripheral blood. This chain joins TRBV28 and TRBJ1-5; 8 bases match TRBD1. The sequence was collected from a woman aged 40-49 years with COVID-19, enrolled during active disease. The CDR3 region is CASRRLDRAGQPQHF. CDR3 nucleotide sequence: TGTGCCAGCAGACGATTGGACAGGGCCGGGCAGCCCCAGCATTTT.